This TCR beta chain originates from a study of Ad26.COV2.S vaccination and SARS-CoV-2 variants. Background on the study: The study gave Ad26.COV2.S intramuscularly, once or twice 56 days apart. Study-wide findings and caveats: Substantial post-vaccination breadth of spike-specific CD8+ and CD4+ T cell responses was reported.

TCRdb keeps only in-frame clones here, not all; method: immunoSEQ multiplex PCR. The repertoire consists of approximately 300,000 clones, with 70% to 90% occurring once and the leading ten covering roughly 2%. Regarding treatment: some 19 received Ad26.COV2.S at low or high dose, single or two shots; 5 received placebo; per-sample allocation not given. Samples came from day 63 after the first vaccine or placebo injection. The germline V gene has CDR1 KGHSH and CDR2 LQKENI. V lost 3 bases, J lost 2 bases, and 7 bases lay in between. The CDR3 covers 13 residues. Points on this clone: What it recognizes is unknown.

The sequence was collected from a person aged 18-60 years who received the Ad26.COV2.S COVID-19 vaccine or a placebo. The chain couples TRBV18 to TRBJ2-5; D uncertain. The specimen was peripheral blood, collected in a trial of Ad26.COV2.S vaccine versus placebo. For the CDR3, the DNA is TGTGCCAGCTCACCGGCTCGTCAAGAGACCCAGTACTTC. Protein: CASSPARQETQYF.